This TCR beta chain derives from a study of T cells after yellow fever vaccination (dated by TCRdb to the late 2010s). Broadly, across the study: The SMART-Seq v4 Ultra Low Input RNA kit was used to prepare libraries from fractions with low cell numbers. To track T-cell clones before and after primary and booster YFV17D yellow fever vaccination, bulk TCR alpha and beta repertoires were sequenced longitudinally. Two healthy male donors made up the cohort, one aged 18 to 29 years and the other aged 30 to 40 years. Blood was drawn at multiple timepoints before and after primary and secondary immunization, with bulk PBMC replicates and cell subsets isolated.

Clipping removes 3 bases from V and 5 bases from J, with 10 as the unmatched junction base count. The germline V gene encodes CDR1 SGHRS and CDR2 YFSETQ. Its CDR3 holds 16 amino acids, cysteine through phenylalanine. Only CDR3 DNA is held: 48 bases, read in frame from base 1. TCR cDNA was synthesized by 5'RACE template switching, through which a universal primer site and unique molecular identifiers were introduced. cDNA synthesis was primed from both the TCR alpha and TCR beta constant segments. Two PCR steps were used to amplify libraries, with sample barcodes and sequencing adapters being added in the second step. Libraries were sequenced on Illumina HiSeq 2500 (2x100 bp) or NovaSeq (2x150 bp). The authors' pipeline ran thus. Demultiplexing of reads and collapsing into UMI consensus sequences were performed with MIGEC, and V(D)J alignment was carried out with MiXCR. Clonotypes responding to the vaccine were identified with edgeR on replicate PBMC samples, with the criteria of FDR below 0.01 and a log2 fold change above 5 up to day 15. Bulk clonotypes were assigned CD4 or CD8 identity according to which sequenced CD4 or CD8 repertoire held them at higher abundance. The public reads were reanalyzed by TCRdb: fastp trimming at Q25, MiXCR alignment, in-frame beta chains only. Rows are combined by CDR3 protein, so each entry shows the most common genes and DNA. These V and J calls rely on TCRdb rather than the paper's analysis. In all, the sample holds approximately 550,000 distinct CDR3 sequences, and roughly 13% of those were seen once. The ten top clones hold about an eighth of the sample.

Read against the paper, the sample's treatment or condition label means: live attenuated yellow fever vaccine strain. At every blood-draw timepoint, two biological replicates of bulk PBMCs were collected. A standard Ficoll-Paque protocol was used to isolate PBMCs from peripheral blood. TriZol was used to extract RNA from bulk PBMCs, CD4 and CD8 fractions, and dextramer-positive and dextramer-negative fractions. On this clonotype itself: It has no known antigen specificity. Per-base quality was not reported, and no clone a single base away is much larger than it.

What the study reported, not specific to this receptor: Most clones expanded after primary vaccination (about 95% of CD4 and around 89% of CD8) were re-detected after the booster, suggesting that broad memory maintenance occurred. The study included only two donors, which limits how far the findings can be generalized. The secondary T-cell response was weaker than the primary response but faster, peaking on day 5 instead of day 15. A small fraction of clonotypes appeared in both the CD4 and CD8 compartments, likely as a result of convergent recombination. Computational filtering was needed because FACS-sorted repertoires could contain abundant contaminating clonotypes from the bulk population.

The V and J genes are TRBV5-1 and TRBJ2-5, and 10 junction bases match TRBD2. This clonotype was obtained from a young man who received the YFV17D yellow fever vaccine. The sequenced sample was PBMCs, obtained on the day of the yellow fever booster vaccination. The encoded CDR3 is CASSSSAGGRMETQYF. The DNA reads TGCGCCAGCAGCTCTTCAGCGGGAGGGAGGATGGAGACCCAGTACTTC.